The 10 T cell receptor beta chains below were found in one sample sequenced in a study of control samples from healthy donors and cancer patients. Sequenced by immunoSEQ multiplex PCR; TCRdb stores in-frame clones only, minus some. Among 150,000 to 200,000 clones listed, around 91% were seen once. The specimen was blood. All receptors derive from a woman between 50 and 59 years old in good health.

This clone was detected a few times. V and J are TRBV9 and TRBJ2-3, with D hard to call. V was shortened by 5 bases and J by 1 base, with 8 bases between the two germline ends. Germline V gives CDR1 SGDLS, CDR2 YYNGEE. The CDR3 length is 13 residues. CDR3 nucleotide sequence: TGTGCCAGCAGTTATACTGGCACAGATACGCAGTATTTT. The encoded protein is CASSYTGTDTQYF.

This clone was observed a handful of times. The V call is TRBV11-2, the J call TRBJ2-1; 14 bases fit TRBD2. Trimming removed 3 bases from V and 3 bases from J; junction bases left unmatched: 4. The CDR3 is made up of 17 amino acids. CDR1 SGHAT and CDR2 FQNNGV come from the germline V gene. CDR3 nucleotides: TGTGCCAGCAGCTTTGGGACTAGCGGGAGCGTCTACAATGAGCAGTTCTTC. Protein product: CASSFGTSGSVYNEQFF.

This clone occurred once. This chain connects TRBV24-1 to TRBJ2-7; 9 bases are shared with TRBD1. This CDR3 region has 15 residues. The junction had 14 bases not matched to a gene; V was cut back by 9 bases and J by 6 bases. Germline assignment: CDR1 KGHDR and CDR2 SFDVKD. CDR3 sequence reads: CATADPGTGISEQYF. Written as DNA, the CDR3 is TGTGCCACCGCCGACCCCGGGACAGGGATCTCCGAGCAGTACTTC.

This chain connects TRBV11-3 to TRBJ2-5; D gene uncertain. This CDR3 is built from 15 residues. Per the germline V gene, CDR1 is SGHNT and CDR2 is YENEEA. V was cut by 4 bases and J by 4 bases, with 16 bases left in between. The chain's CDR3 is CASSSGRVAGETQYF. The DNA of the CDR3 is TGTGCCAGCAGCTCTGGTCGGGTAGCAGGAGAGACCCAGTACTTC.

The rearrangement joins TRBV7-9 to TRBJ1-1; 10 nucleotides align to TRBD1. Germline V lookup: CDR1 SEHNR, CDR2 FQNEAQ (reference sequence). With V trimmed by 5 bases and J by 5 bases, 2 bases remained unmatched. The CDR3 consists of 13 residues. CDR3 in DNA: TGTGCCAGCAGCAGGACAGGGGGGACTGAAGCTTTCTTT. It is translated as CASSRTGGTEAFF.

This chain links TRBV15 with TRBJ1-2, with 7 nucleotides matching TRBD1. This CDR3 comprises 14 residues. The germline V gene has CDR1 LNHNV and CDR2 YYDKDF (reference sequence). V lost 1 base to trimming and J lost 5 bases; unmatched junction nucleotides: 4. CDR3 amino acids: CATSRVGQTYGYTF. The CDR3 nucleotides read TGTGCCACCAGCAGAGTGGGACAGACATATGGCTACACCTTC.

The V call is TRBV10-3, the J call TRBJ1-1, with a possible D match to TRBD1 (5 bases). V dropped 0 bases and J dropped 11 bases, with 13 bases sitting between them. CDR1 ENHRY and CDR2 SYGVKD come from the germline V gene. The CDR3 is 13 amino acids. CDR3 coding DNA: TGTGCCATCAGTGAGTCGTCCGCAGGGTGGGCTTTCTTT. Translation: CAISESSAGWAFF.

The table lists this clone with a count of one. The genes are TRBV15 and TRBJ1-5; TRBD1 matches at 7 bases. The length of the CDR3 is 14 residues. Germline V gives CDR1 LNHNV, CDR2 YYDKDF (reference sequence). Trimming cost V 5 bases and J 4 bases; bases outside gene matches: 5. This CDR3 is CATSARQGNQPQHF. CDR3 nucleotide sequence: TGTGCCACCAGCGCCCGACAGGGAAATCAGCCCCAGCATTTT.

This clone was observed a few times. This chain joins TRBV5-6 and TRBJ2-5; TRBD2 matches at 12 bases. The CDR3 totals 17 residues. The germline CDR1 and CDR2 sequences are SGHDT and YYEEEE. Unmatched junction bases numbered 10, after V lost 2 bases and J lost 5 bases. The CDR3 loop is CASSLRTSGARAETQYF. The CDR3 DNA is TGTGCCAGCAGCTTACGGACTAGCGGGGCGAGGGCGGAGACCCAGTACTTC.

The chain uses TRBV24-1 and TRBJ1-5; TRBD1 agrees at 8 bases. In germline, CDR1 is KGHDR, CDR2 SFDVKD. The V segment lost 3 bases and the J segment 0 bases; nucleotides outside the gene matches: 3. The CDR3 runs 16 residues. CDR3 loop: CATSDADRASNQPQHF. The CDR3 DNA sequence: TGTGCCACCAGTGATGCGGACAGGGCTAGCAATCAGCCCCAGCATTTT.